This TCR beta chain was identified in a study of shared T cell receptors in the human thymus. Clones were sequenced by immunoSEQ multiplex PCR, and TCRdb holds only the in-frame ones, with some missing. Of roughly 500,000 clones listed, approximately 78% are singletons. V was trimmed by 4 bases and J by 5 bases, leaving 9 bases between them. CDR1 and CDR2 from the germline V gene are SGHDT and YYEEEE. CDR3 size: 12 residues. A further study also used this sample, focusing on human thymus T cells. That paper states: Samples came from healthy Finnish infants during open corrective cardiac surgery. Thymic tissue was derived from resections collected during corrective heart surgery. There appeared to be biased usage of V and J genes in thymic and blood repertoires. Unrelated individuals were reported by related research to share highly overlapping thymic repertoires.

The sequencing input was thymocytes. This TCR was sampled from a boy in the first two years of life with a congenital heart defect. V is TRBV5-6 and J is TRBJ1-1; TRBD1 is a possible D gene (5 bases). This CDR3 is CASSAQGTEAFF. In nucleotides, the CDR3 is TGTGCCAGCAGCGCTCAGGGAACTGAAGCTTTCTTT.